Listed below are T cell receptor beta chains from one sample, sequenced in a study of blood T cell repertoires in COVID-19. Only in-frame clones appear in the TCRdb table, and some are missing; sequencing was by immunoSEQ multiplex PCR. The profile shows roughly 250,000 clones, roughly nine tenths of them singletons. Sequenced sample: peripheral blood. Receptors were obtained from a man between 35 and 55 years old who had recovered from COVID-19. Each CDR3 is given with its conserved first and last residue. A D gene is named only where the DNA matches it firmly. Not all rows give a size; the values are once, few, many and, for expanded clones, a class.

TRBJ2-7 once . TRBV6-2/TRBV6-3 CASSYMAEALQYF TGTGCCAGCAGTTATATGGCCGAGGCTTTGCAGTACTTC
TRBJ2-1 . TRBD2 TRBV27 CASSDQRGFYNEQFF TGTGCCAGCAGTGACCAGCGGGGGTTCTACAATGAGCAGTTCTTC
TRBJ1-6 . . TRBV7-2 CASSLGPRRWSSPLHF TGTGCCAGCAGCTTAGGGCCCAGGAGGTGGAGTTCACCCCTCCACTTT
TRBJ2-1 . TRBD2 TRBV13 CASSPAAGGPYEQFF TGTGCCAGCAGCCCTGCAGCGGGAGGGCCGTATGAGCAGTTCTTC
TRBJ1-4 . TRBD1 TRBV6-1 CASSPPGTGSEKLFF TGTGCCAGCAGTCCTCCCGGGACAGGGAGTGAAAAACTGTTTTTT
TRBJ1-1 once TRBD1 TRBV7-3 CASSLRQGNTEAFF TGTGCCAGCAGCCTTAGACAGGGCAACACTGAAGCTTTCTTT
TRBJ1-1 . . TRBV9 CASSVAQGHVAEAFF TGTGCCAGCAGCGTAGCTCAGGGGCATGTCGCTGAAGCTTTCTTT
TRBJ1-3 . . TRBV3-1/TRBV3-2 CASSQDGMGAGSGNTIYF TGTGCCAGCAGCCAAGATGGGATGGGGGCCGGATCTGGAAACACCATATATTTT
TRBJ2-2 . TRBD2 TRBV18 CASSLTGTGGLAGGTGELFF TGTGCCAGCTCACTTACCGGGACAGGCGGACTAGCGGGTGGCACCGGGGAGCTGTTTTTT
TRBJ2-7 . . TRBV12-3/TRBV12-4 CASSQSGSYEQYF TGTGCCAGCAGTCAAAGCGGGTCCTACGAGCAGTACTTC
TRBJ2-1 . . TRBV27 CASRGGAGFPSSYNEQFF TGTGCCAGCAGGGGGGGGGCAGGATTCCCAAGCTCCTACAATGAGCAGTTCTTC
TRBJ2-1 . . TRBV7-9 CASSFTGGQTYNEQFF TGTGCCAGCAGCTTCACGGGGGGCCAGACCTACAATGAGCAGTTCTTC